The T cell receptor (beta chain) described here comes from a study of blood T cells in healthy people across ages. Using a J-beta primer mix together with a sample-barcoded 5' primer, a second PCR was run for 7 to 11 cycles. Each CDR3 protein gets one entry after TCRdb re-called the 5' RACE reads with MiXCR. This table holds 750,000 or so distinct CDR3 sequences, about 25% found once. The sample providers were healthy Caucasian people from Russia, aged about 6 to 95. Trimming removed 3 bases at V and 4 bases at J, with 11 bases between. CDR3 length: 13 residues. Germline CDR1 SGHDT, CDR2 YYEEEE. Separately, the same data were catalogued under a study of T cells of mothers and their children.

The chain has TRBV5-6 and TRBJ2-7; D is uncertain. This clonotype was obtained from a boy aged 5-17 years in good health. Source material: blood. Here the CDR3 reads CASSSGGVYEQYF. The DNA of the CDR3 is TGTGCCAGCAGCTCGGGTGGGGTTTACGAGCAGTACTTC.